This record concerns one T cell receptor (beta chain) sequence. Its specificity is not known. PCR used 60 Vbeta primers and 13 Jbeta primers. Data came from immunoSEQ multiplex PCR; TCRdb stores just in-frame clones and leaves some out. The profile shows over 60,000 clones, roughly 82% of them singletons. This CDR3 has 18 residues. Germline V lookup: CDR1 SGHNT, CDR2 YENEEA. V gave up 1 base and J gave up 3 bases; unmatched junction bases: 12. The entry originates in a study of cytomegalovirus exposure and HLA in healthy donors. Study results and caveats: The study flagged 150 to 200 TCR beta chains as cytomegalovirus-associated. When the data were analyzed later, several of the most significant clusters appeared to be linked to common viral pathogens.

V is TRBV11-3 and J is TRBJ2-1; 7 bases map to TRBD2. Sequencing was done on a sample of PBMCs. The sequence was obtained from a man aged 65 to 79 in good health and CMV-seronegative. CDR3 sequence (DNA): TGTGCCAGCAGCTTAGGCTGGGCTGGTGCGGGAGACTACAATGAGCAGTTCTTC. It yields the protein CASSLGWAGAGDYNEQFF.